The clone carrying this T cell receptor beta chain was recorded a few times. Its target is unknown. The data stem from a study of response to subunit inactivated influenza vaccine. Overall study results and limits: Each seasonal influenza vaccination, the authors suggested, recruits few new T cells.

TCRdb used MiXCR to reprocess the RT-PCR reads, holding one entry per CDR3 protein. The data contain about 500,000 distinct CDR3 sequences, under 15% of them singletons. The V gene lost 1 base and the J gene lost 5 bases, with 14 bases spanning the gap. This CDR3 comprises 15 residues. Germline CDR1 SGHTA, CDR2 FQGNSA. The V and J genes are TRBV7-2 and TRBJ2-5; the D gene is possibly TRBD2 (5 bases). The source was PBMCs from blood, collected roughly 46 days after vaccination. This receptor was identified in a man aged 50 or older who received an inactivated influenza vaccine. The DNA of the CDR3 is TGTGCCAGCAGCTTAGGGACCACTCGAGGGGAGACCCAGTACTTC. Its protein product is CASSLGTTRGETQYF.